These 3 T cell receptor beta chains were all obtained from the same sample, sequenced in a study of blood T cell repertoires in COVID-19. TCRdb's table, derived via immunoSEQ multiplex PCR, lists solely in-frame clones and lacks some. This table has some 31,000 clones, almost 85% appearing once. The sample taken for sequencing was peripheral blood. The receptors here all came from a man older than 75 with active COVID-19.

The CDR3: CASSFSLSPLHF. In DNA form, the CDR3 reads TGTGCCAGCAGCTTCAGTCTTTCACCCCTCCACTTT. V is TRBV28 and J is TRBJ1-6; no clear D. Germline V gene data show CDR1 as MDHEN and CDR2 as SYDVKM. V gave up 6 bases and J gave up 9 bases, with 9 bases separating them. There are 12 residues in the CDR3.

This clone was seen more than once but under ten times. This chain links TRBV7-9 with TRBJ1-1, with D uncertain. V was trimmed by 2 bases and J by 5 bases, leaving 6 bases between them. Germline V gene lookup returns CDR1 SEHNR and CDR2 FQNEAQ (reference sequence). CDR3 length: 12 amino acids. The CDR3 here is CASSLMRTEAFF. The CDR3 nucleotides are TGTGCCAGCAGCTTAATGCGGACTGAAGCTTTCTTT.

By share, this clone ranks as medium-sized. The chain employs TRBV2 and TRBJ2-3; no clear D. The germline V gene has CDR1 SNHLY and CDR2 FYNNEI. V dropped 3 bases and J dropped 0 bases, with 10 bases sitting between them. The CDR3 runs to 15 residues. The CDR3 bases are TGTGCCAGCAGTGAGGTGGCAGCGAGCACAGATACGCAGTATTTT. Its translation is CASSEVAASTDTQYF.